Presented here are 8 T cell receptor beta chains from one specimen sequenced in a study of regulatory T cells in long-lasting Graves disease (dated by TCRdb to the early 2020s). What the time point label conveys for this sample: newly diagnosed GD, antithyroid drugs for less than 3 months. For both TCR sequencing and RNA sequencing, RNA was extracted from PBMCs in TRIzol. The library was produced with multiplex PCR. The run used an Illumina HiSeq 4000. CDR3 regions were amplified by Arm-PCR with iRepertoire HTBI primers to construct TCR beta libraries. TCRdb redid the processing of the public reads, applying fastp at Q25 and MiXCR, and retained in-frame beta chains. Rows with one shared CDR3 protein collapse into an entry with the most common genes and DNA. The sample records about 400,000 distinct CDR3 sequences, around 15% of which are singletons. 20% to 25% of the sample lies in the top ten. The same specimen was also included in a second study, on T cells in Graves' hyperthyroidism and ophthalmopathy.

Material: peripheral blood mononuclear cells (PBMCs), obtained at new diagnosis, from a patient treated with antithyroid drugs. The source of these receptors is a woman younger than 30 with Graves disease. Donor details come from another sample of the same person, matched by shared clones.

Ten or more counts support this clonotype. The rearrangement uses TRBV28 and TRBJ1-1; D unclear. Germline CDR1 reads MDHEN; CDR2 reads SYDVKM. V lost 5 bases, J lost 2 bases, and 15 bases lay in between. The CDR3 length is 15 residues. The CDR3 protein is CASSVSPPGNTEAFF. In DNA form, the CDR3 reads TGTGCCAGCAGTGTCTCTCCCCCGGGTAACACTGAAGCTTTCTTT. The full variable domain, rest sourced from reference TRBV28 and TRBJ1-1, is DVKVTQSSRYLVKRTGEKVFLECVQDMDHENMFWYRQDPGLGLRLIYFSYDVKMKEKGDIPEGYSVSREKKERFSLILESASTNQTSMYLCASSVSPPGNTEAFFGQGTRLTVV.

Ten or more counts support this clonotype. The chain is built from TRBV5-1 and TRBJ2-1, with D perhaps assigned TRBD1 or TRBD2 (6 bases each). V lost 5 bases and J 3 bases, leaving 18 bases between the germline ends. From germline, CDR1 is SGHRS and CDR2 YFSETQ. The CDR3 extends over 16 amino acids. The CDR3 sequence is CASRDLGRDNYNEQFF. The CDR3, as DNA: TGCGCCAGCAGGGACTTAGGGCGGGACAACTACAATGAGCAGTTCTTC.

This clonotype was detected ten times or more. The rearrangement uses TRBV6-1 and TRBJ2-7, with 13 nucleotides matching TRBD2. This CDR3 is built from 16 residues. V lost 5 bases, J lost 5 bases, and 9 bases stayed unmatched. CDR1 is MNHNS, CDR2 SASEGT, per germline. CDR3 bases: TGTGCCAGCAGTCGCCCAGGGACTAGCGGGGCCAACGAGCAGTACTTC. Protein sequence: CASSRPGTSGANEQYF.

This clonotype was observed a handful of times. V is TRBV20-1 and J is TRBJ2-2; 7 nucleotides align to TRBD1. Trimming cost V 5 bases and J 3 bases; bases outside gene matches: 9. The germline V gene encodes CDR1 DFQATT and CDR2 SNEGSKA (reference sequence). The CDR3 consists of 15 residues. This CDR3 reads CSAELGQKYTGELFF. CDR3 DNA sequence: TGCAGTGCTGAGTTGGGACAGAAATACACCGGGGAGCTGTTTTTT.

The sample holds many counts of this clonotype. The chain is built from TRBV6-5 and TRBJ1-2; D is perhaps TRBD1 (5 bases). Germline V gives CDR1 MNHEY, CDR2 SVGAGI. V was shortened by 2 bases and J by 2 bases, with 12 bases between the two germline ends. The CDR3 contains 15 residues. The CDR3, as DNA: TGTGCCAGCAGTTACCTACCGACAGCCAACTATGGCTACACCTTC. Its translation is CASSYLPTANYGYTF.

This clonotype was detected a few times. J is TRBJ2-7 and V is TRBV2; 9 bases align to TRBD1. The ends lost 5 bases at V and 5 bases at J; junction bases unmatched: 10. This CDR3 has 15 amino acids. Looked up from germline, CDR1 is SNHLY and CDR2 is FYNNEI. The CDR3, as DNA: TGTGCCAGCAGTTTGTCCGGGACAGGGTCACACGAGCAGTACTTC. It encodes CASSLSGTGSHEQYF.

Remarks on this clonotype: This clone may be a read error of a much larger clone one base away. Here the CDR3 DNA reads TGTGCCTGCAGCCCCGACCACACAGATACGCAGTATTTT. Residues: CACSPDHTDTQYF. J is TRBJ2-3 and V is TRBV9; D gene unclear. The CDR3 contains 13 residues. Germline values: CDR1 SGDLS, CDR2 YYNGEE.

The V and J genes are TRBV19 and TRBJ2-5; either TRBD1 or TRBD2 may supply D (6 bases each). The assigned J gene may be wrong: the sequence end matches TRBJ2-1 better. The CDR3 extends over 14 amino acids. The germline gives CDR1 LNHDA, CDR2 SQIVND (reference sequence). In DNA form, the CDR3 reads TGTGCCAGTAGTACGGGGGCCTACAATGAGGCGCAGTTCTTC. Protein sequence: CASSTGAYNEAQFF.